This TCR beta chain was observed in a study of T-cell memory formation after mild COVID-19. Study-wide points: CD4+ contracting clones were mainly CM and EM; CD8+ ones, EMRA.

TCRdb reprocessed the 5' RACE reads via MiXCR and lists one record per CDR3 protein. The sample lists 450,000 to 650,000 distinct CDR3 sequences, about 20% seen once, with approximately 8.4% in the top ten. As to this clonotype: Its antigen is not identified.

The CDR3 contains 12 residues. The V gene lost 6 bases and the J gene lost 2 bases, with 8 bases spanning the gap. Germline CDR1 MNHEY, CDR2 SVGAGI. Sequencing was performed on PBMCs or a T cell subset sorted from them (not recorded which). V gene TRBV6-5 combines with J gene TRBJ2-7; D is unclear. The clonotype comes from an adult woman who had mild COVID-19 (a few samples of this study predate the infection). Cell type and time point are not known. The CDR3 sequence is CASSPSTYEQYF. DNA for the CDR3: TGTGCCAGCAGCCCCTCTACCTACGAGCAGTACTTC.